The 11 T cell receptor beta chains presented below share a single source sample, sequenced in a study of blood T cells in healthy people across ages. Alongside a J-beta primer mix, a sample-barcoded 5' primer served in a second PCR lasting about 6 to 12 cycles. Using its own MiXCR run on the 5' RACE reads, TCRdb lists one record per CDR3 protein. The table lists some 700,000 distinct CDR3 sequences, 35% to 45% of them singletons. Sequenced: blood. The source of these receptors is an older woman in good health.

The CDR3 is CSVESRSNTGELFF. CDR3 DNA sequence: TGCAGCGTTGAATCCCGATCGAACACCGGGGAGCTGTTTTTT. The rearrangement joins TRBV29-1 to TRBJ2-2; unclear D gene. CDR1 is SQVTM and CDR2 is ANQGSEA in the germline V gene. Trimming left V 2 bases short and J 0 bases short, with 7 bases between. The CDR3 spans 14 residues.

The chain uses TRBV20-1 and TRBJ2-7, with D tentatively TRBD2 (6 bases). The germline V gene has CDR1 DFQATT and CDR2 SNEGSKA (reference sequence). The CDR3 has 14 residues. Trimming shortened V by 2 bases and J by 5 bases, and 16 bases separated the two germline ends. CDR3 DNA sequence: TGCAGTGCTAGACCGATCGGGAGCTTGGACGAGCAGTACTTC. It translates to CSARPIGSLDEQYF.

As regards this clonotype: Compared with germline, one end of the junction differs, possibly owing to a read error. V usage is TRBV27 and J usage is TRBJ2-1, with 8 bases aligning to TRBD1. This CDR3 contains 13 residues. The germline V gene has CDR1 MNHEY and CDR2 SMNVEV (reference sequence). CDR3 loop: CTSRPTGGNEQFF. As DNA, the CDR3 is TGTACCAGCAGGCCAACAGGGGGCAATGAGCAGTTCTTC.

This clonotype showed up just a few times. CDR3 coding DNA: TGTGCCAGCTCACGACAGGACATGAACACTGAAGCTTTCTTT. It codes for CASSRQDMNTEAFF. This chain connects TRBV18 to TRBJ1-1; possibly TRBD1 for D (6 bases). Trimming removed 4 bases from V and 0 bases from J, with 9 bases in between. Germline CDR1 is KGHSH and CDR2 is LQKENI. The CDR3 length is 14 residues.

This clonotype was seen just once. CDR3 in DNA: TGTGCCAGCAGAGGGACTAGCGTTTACGAGCAGTACTTC. It codes for CASRGTSVYEQYF. The V and J genes are TRBV27 and TRBJ2-7, with TRBD2 matching 10 bases. The CDR3 is made up of 13 amino acids. The ends lost 6 bases at V and 4 bases at J; junction bases unmatched: 3. Germline V gives CDR1 MNHEY, CDR2 SMNVEV (reference sequence).

This chain links TRBV7-9 with TRBJ1-6; D gene unclear. This CDR3 contains 12 residues. V dropped 6 bases and J dropped 5 bases, with 5 bases sitting between them. Germline lookup yields CDR1 SEHNR and CDR2 FQNEAQ (reference sequence). This CDR3 is CASSLHNSPLHF. Written as DNA, the CDR3 is TGTGCCAGCAGTCTGCATAATTCACCCCTCCACTTT.

This clonotype was detected once. V usage is TRBV5-1 and J usage is TRBJ2-1; possible D gene TRBD1, 5 bases. The CDR3 extends over 21 amino acids. Germline V gene lookup returns CDR1 SGHRS and CDR2 YFSETQ. Trimming took 3 bases from V and 7 from J, leaving 35 bases between them. CDR3: CASSSTLGRLNAGQGDNEQFF. CDR3 nucleotides: TGCGCCAGCAGCTCGACTCTGGGAAGATTGAACGCCGGCCAGGGTGATAATGAGCAGTTCTTC.

This clonotype was seen ten or more times. The chain uses TRBV7-9 and TRBJ2-7, with D perhaps TRBD1 or TRBD2 (5 bases each). The V gene lost 5 bases and the J gene lost 3 bases, with 11 bases spanning the gap. The CDR3 runs to 13 residues. Germline values: CDR1 SEHNR, CDR2 FQNEAQ (reference sequence). CDR3 bases: TGTGCCAGCAGCCCAGGGACGTACTACGAGCAGTACTTC. Translation: CASSPGTYYEQYF. Full variable domain (rest looked up from reference TRBV7-9 and TRBJ2-7): DTGVSQNPRHKITKRGQNVTFRCDPISEHNRLYWYRQTLGQGPEFLTYFQNEAQLEKSRLLSDRFSAERPKGSFSTLEIQRTEQGDSAMYLCASSPGTYYEQYFGPGTRLTVT.

Details on this clonotype: A read error may explain this, as a much larger clone is one base away. The chain is built from TRBV7-3 and TRBJ2-3, with 10 bases matching TRBD2. The CDR3 covers 17 residues. CDR1 and CDR2 from the germline V gene are SGHTA and FQGTGA. J gave up 2 bases and V 0 bases, and 5 bases lay outside the gene matches. CDR3 loop: CASSLTGLARVTDTQYF. CDR3 nucleotides: TGTGCCAGCAGCTTAACGGGACTAGCGAGAGTCACAGATACGCAGTATTTT. The entire variable domain, with the rest obtained from reference TRBV7-3 and TRBJ2-3, is as follows: GAGVSQTPSNKVTEKGKYVELRCDPISGHTALYWYRQSLGQGPEFLIYFQGTGAADDSGLPNDRFFAVRPEGSVSTLKIQRTERGDSAVYLCASSLTGLARVTDTQYFGPGTRLTVL.

This clonotype appeared a few times. The germline gene is not matched at one end of the junction; a read error may be the cause. The chain employs TRBV7-7 and TRBJ2-5; 13 positions match TRBD2. This CDR3 is built from 18 residues. Germline V gives CDR1 SSHAT, CDR2 FNYEAQ (reference sequence). Here the CDR3 reads CASSLILAGGVVEETQYF. CDR3 bases: TGTGCTAGCAGCCTTATACTAGCGGGAGGGGTGGTAGAAGAGACCCAGTACTTC.

The chain is built from TRBV6-5 and TRBJ1-4, with D perhaps matching TRBD1 (5 bases). The V and J ends lost 4 bases and 5 bases respectively, with 14 bases between them. The CDR3 runs to 15 residues. The germline gives CDR1 MNHEY, CDR2 SVGAGI. CDR3 in amino acids: CASSSIRDGNEKLFF. DNA of the CDR3: TGTGCCAGCAGTTCGATCCGGGACGGAAATGAAAAACTGTTTTTT.